This T cell receptor beta chain was observed in a study of post-analysis software for immune sequencing data. Study overall: Several disease courses (relapsing-remitting, secondary progressive and progressive-relapsing) of multiple sclerosis were included. Study-wide findings and caveats: Roughly five TRBV segments appeared more often in patients than in controls, and TRBV5-6, TRBV5-1 and TRBV20-1 were among these.

As concerns this clonotype: The antigen is not known.

The TCR beta cDNA libraries carried unique molecular identifiers. TCRdb reprocessed the PCR reads via MiXCR and lists one record per CDR3 protein. This sample carries about 770,000 distinct CDR3 sequences, about 45% of them seen once, and the ten largest clones take 4% to 5%. The germline CDR1 and CDR2 sequences are LGHNA and YNFKEQ. V lost 0 bases, J lost 4 bases, and 7 bases stayed unmatched. The CDR3 runs 16 residues. The V and J genes are TRBV4-2 and TRBJ1-2; 8 bases are a match to TRBD1. This clonotype was obtained from a girl aged 10-17 years with multiple sclerosis. Sequences were obtained from blood. The CDR3 sequence: CASSQDRAGGGYGYTF. The DNA of the CDR3 is TGTGCCAGCAGCCAAGATCGGGCAGGGGGCGGCTATGGCTACACCTTC.